This T cell receptor beta chain comes out of a study of CXCR3-negative and CXCR3-positive naive CD8 T cells. This CDR3 comprises 13 residues. Looked up from germline, CDR1 is LGHDT and CDR2 is YNNKEL (reference sequence). The libraries of TRB cDNA were prepared using 5' RACE with UMI labels. Following a re-call of the 5' RACE reads, TCRdb has one entry per CDR3 protein and lacks DNA. Its table records more than 40,000 distinct CDR3 sequences. Sequencing used naive CXCR3- CD8+ T cells from blood. The subset: CD45RO-CCR7+CD27+CD95- naive CD8+ T cells lacking CXCR3 (TNR3-). The source is a human donor in good health. Some clones in this sample may be carry-over from other donors' samples. The chain uses TRBV3-1 and TRBJ2-7; as DNA is missing, the TRBD2 call by TCRdb cannot be tested. CDR3 amino acids: CASSWTSGYEQYF.